This TCR beta chain emerged from a study of early stage breast cancer tumors. Study overall: Of around 16 invasive breast tumors, 11 to 12 were hormone receptor-positive, HER2-negative. Study results and caveats: Comparing each tissue with blood distinguished tumor from normal in about 90% of the 16 patients. Unsorted bulk genomic DNA sequencing lacked pairing and functional marker data. Enriched TCRB sequences shared across patients were mostly commonly generated sequences.

Looked up from germline, CDR1 is WSHSY and CDR2 is SAAADI. Trimming at V came to 2 bases and at J to 4 bases, leaving 14 bases not matched to a gene. The CDR3 loop spans 19 amino acids. Turning to this clone: What it recognizes is unknown.

Assay: immunoSEQ multiplex PCR; the TCRdb copy retains only in-frame clones and omits some. The sample contains 60,000 to 75,000 clones, 75% to 90% of which appear only once. The chain couples TRBV10-2 to TRBJ2-6, with TRBD1 matching over 7 bases. Material: blood. This clonotype originated in a person in their 40s with breast cancer. CDR3 residues: CASSEILAGGRQGANVLTF. DNA for the CDR3: TGCGCCAGCAGTGAGATTTTGGCAGGGGGTAGGCAGGGGGCCAACGTCCTGACTTTC.